This passage covers 9 T cell receptor beta chains from one sample sequenced in a study of cytomegalovirus exposure and HLA in healthy donors. Some clones are missing from TCRdb's copy, which holds only in-frame ones; the method was immunoSEQ multiplex PCR. The data contain 110,000 to 150,000 clones, approximately 84% of them singletons. The sample consisted of PBMCs. The source of these receptors is a woman aged 25-40 years in good health and CMV-seronegative.

The rearrangement joins TRBV29-1 to TRBJ1-2; D gene ambiguous. Trimming pared 0 bases from V and 4 bases from J, leaving 9 bases between. This CDR3 has 13 residues. Germline V gene lookup returns CDR1 SQVTM and CDR2 ANQGSEA. CDR3 loop: CSVEELDTYGYTF. CDR3 DNA: TGCAGCGTTGAAGAGCTCGACACCTATGGCTACACCTTC.

The chain couples TRBV4-1 to TRBJ1-6; D remains unclear. Germline lookup yields CDR1 MGHRA and CDR2 YSYEKL. This CDR3 is 14 amino acids long. Trimming shortened V by 0 bases and J by 9 bases, and 9 bases separated the two germline ends. The CDR3 nucleotides read TGCGCCAGCAGCCAAGACCCCGGAGGTTCACCCCTCCACTTT. It translates to CASSQDPGGSPLHF.

The gene calls are TRBV6-1 and TRBJ1-1; no firm D call. CDR1 MNHNS and CDR2 SASEGT come from the germline V gene. The CDR3 loop spans 17 amino acids. The V end lost 2 bases, the J end lost 4 bases, and 20 bases lay between the germline ends. CDR3 in amino acids: CASSELVRIRGFTEAFF. The CDR3 DNA reads TGTGCCAGCAGTGAATTGGTCAGGATTAGAGGGTTCACTGAAGCTTTCTTT.

This chain uses TRBV6-4 with TRBJ2-3; 10 bases match TRBD2. After removal of 5 bases from V and 2 bases from J, the junction contained 4 bases not matched to a gene. Germline values: CDR1 MRHNA, CDR2 SNTAGT. The CDR3 totals 15 residues. The CDR3 DNA sequence: TGTGCCAGCAGTCCTAGCGGGGGTTCCACAGATACGCAGTATTTT. Translating it yields CASSPSGGSTDTQYF.

This sequence joins TRBV19 and TRBJ1-2; D uncertain. Between the trimmed V and J ends, which lost 5 bases and 4 bases, there was a span of 17 bases. Germline assignment: CDR1 LNHDA and CDR2 SQIVND (reference sequence). The CDR3 consists of 15 residues. In DNA form, the CDR3 reads TGTGCCAGTAGTGCGACACGAGTCGGTGGCTATGGCTACACCTTC. Translation: CASSATRVGGYGYTF.

In its sample, this clone was seen a few times. The CDR3, as DNA: TGCGCCAGCTCCAAGTGGGGGGATAGCAATCAGCCCCAGCATTTT. Translating it yields CASSKWGDSNQPQHF. The chain carries TRBV5-1 and TRBJ1-5; weak D call: TRBD1 (5 bases). V dropped 7 bases and J dropped 0 bases, with 14 bases sitting between them. The CDR3 is 15 amino acids. CDR1 is SGHRS, CDR2 YFSETQ, per germline.

Written as DNA, the CDR3 is TGCGCCAGCAGCTTGGCGGGCAGGGCAAAGTACAATGAGCAGTTCTTC. The encoded protein is CASSLAGRAKYNEQFF. The rearrangement uses TRBV5-1 and TRBJ2-1; D is perhaps TRBD1 (5 bases). Per the germline V gene, CDR1 is SGHRS and CDR2 is YFSETQ. CDR3 size: 16 residues. Trimming shortened V by 0 bases and J by 4 bases, and 14 bases separated the two germline ends.

The chain recombines TRBV9 with TRBJ1-1; D unclear. V gave up 1 base and J gave up 0 bases, with 10 bases separating them. Germline V lookup: CDR1 SGDLS, CDR2 YYNGEE. The CDR3 has 15 amino acids. CDR3 nucleotides: TGTGCCAGCAGCGTACGGTCCGATATGAACACTGAAGCTTTCTTT. This translates into CASSVRSDMNTEAFF.

V and J are TRBV2 and TRBJ2-3; TRBD2 might be the D (7 bases). V was shortened by 3 bases and J by 7 bases, with 20 bases between the two germline ends. CDR1 is SNHLY and CDR2 is FYNNEI in the germline V gene. The CDR3 is 16 amino acids. DNA of the CDR3: TGTGCCAGCAGTGACGGGTTCCGGGGGGCAAGTAATACGCAGTATTTT. As protein: CASSDGFRGASNTQYF. The full variable domain, its missing parts supplied by reference TRBV2 and TRBJ2-3, is EPEVTQTPSHQVTQMGQEVILRCVPISNHLYFYWYRQILGQKVEFLVSFYNNEISEKSEIFDDQFSVERPDGSNFTLKIRSTKLEDSAMYFCASSDGFRGASNTQYFGPGTRLTVL.